This TCR beta chain was recovered during a study of cytomegalovirus exposure and HLA in healthy donors. Notes on this clone: No antigen is known for it.

Findings and caveats of the study: The study listed 150 to 200 cytomegalovirus-associated TCR beta chains. Confirmation in vitro established that three CMV-associated chains were specific for CMV antigens.

Separate from the roughly 670-subject first cohort, the approximately 120-subject validation cohort was the one that the donors belonged to. The table came from immunoSEQ multiplex PCR; TCRdb's copy has only in-frame clones and leaves some out. This table holds approximately 150,000 clones, just under 85% found once. The specimen sequenced was PBMCs. The receptor's source is a man aged 25-40 years in good health and CMV-seropositive.

The CDR3 protein is CASSVLSGTGNTIYF. In DNA form, the CDR3 reads TGTGCCAGCAGCGTACTTTCGGGGACAGGAAACACCATATATTTT. V usage is TRBV9 and J usage is TRBJ1-3, with a weak D call TRBD1 (6 bases). Germline assignment: CDR1 SGDLS and CDR2 YYNGEE. Trimming took 1 base from V and 4 from J, leaving 12 bases between them. This CDR3 spans 15 amino acids.